The text below deals with one T cell receptor (beta chain). Its antigen remains unknown. These data come from a study of human T cells and chemical hapten exposure. Study context: Investigators sensitized approximately 2 cm by approximately 2 cm of upper inner arm skin with 2% DPC.

The library put unique molecular identifiers onto individual cDNA molecules. TCRdb re-called the RACE reads through MiXCR, storing one row per CDR3 protein. The data contain approximately 80,000 distinct CDR3 sequences, around 15% of them singletons. Time point noted: pre-sensitization, week 0. Treatment defined: therapeutic diphenylcyclopropenone sensitization with weekly scalp DPC. Total RNA came from unfractionated whole blood. Notes on the study in general: Alopecia in the donors means their immune response may deviate from healthy people's.

The CDR3 totals 14 residues. Germline assignment: CDR1 SQVTM and CDR2 ANQGSEA. J was trimmed by 6 bases and V by 5 bases; bases with no gene match: 9. The J gene is TRBJ1-2, the V gene TRBV29-1; TRBD1 aligns across 10 bases. The TCR was taken from a woman aged 45-60 years with alopecia areata. Some clones in this sample may be carry-over from other donors' samples. The sample was whole blood, taken in connection with sensitization to the hapten diphenylcyclopropenone (DPC). CDR3 sequence (DNA): TGCAGCGTTACTAGGGGACAGGGGTTAGATGGCTACACCTTC. Amino acid sequence: CSVTRGQGLDGYTF.